One sample yielded the 8 T cell receptor beta chains listed below, sequenced in a study of T-cell memory formation after mild COVID-19. TCRdb called the 5' RACE reads again in MiXCR, with one record for every CDR3 protein. The profile shows roughly 200,000 distinct CDR3 sequences, roughly 10% of them singletons. The sequenced sample consisted of PBMCs or a T cell subset sorted from them (not recorded which). All receptors derive from a man in his late teens or twenties who had mild COVID-19 (a few samples of this study predate the infection). Cell type and time point are not known.

This clonotype was seen ten or more times. This sequence joins TRBV20-1 and TRBJ1-1; D not resolved. The CDR3 length is 12 residues. CDR1 is DFQATT and CDR2 is SNEGSKA in the germline V gene (reference sequence). Trimming took off 0 bases at V and 5 bases at J, with 7 bases between the two ends. The CDR3 coding sequence is TGCAGTGCTAGAGAAGGGTGGACTGAAGCTTTCTTT. Translation: CSAREGWTEAFF.

There are a few counts of this clonotype. The chain combines TRBV6-5 with TRBJ2-7; TRBD1 might be the D (6 bases). This CDR3 has 15 residues. Germline V lookup: CDR1 MNHEY, CDR2 SVGAGI. Between the trimmed V and J ends, which lost 6 bases and 2 bases, there was a span of 17 bases. CDR3 sequence reads: CASSPTGIPAYEQYF. For the CDR3, the DNA is TGTGCCAGCAGCCCTACAGGGATCCCCGCCTACGAGCAGTACTTC.

This chain links TRBV5-1 with TRBJ1-6; 8 bases line up with TRBD1. The ends lost 1 base at V and 7 bases at J; junction bases unmatched: 4. This CDR3 has 15 residues. Per germline, CDR1 SGHRS and CDR2 YFSETQ. CDR3 in DNA: TGCGCCAGCAGCTTGCTTACAGGGGGGAATTCACCCCTCCACTTT. It encodes CASSLLTGGNSPLHF.

This clonotype was counted between two and nine times. V and J are TRBV20-1 and TRBJ2-5; tentative D call: TRBD2 (6 bases). The germline gives CDR1 DFQATT, CDR2 SNEGSKA (reference sequence). The V end lost 0 bases, the J end lost 2 bases, and 16 bases lay between the germline ends. The CDR3 sequence is 16 residues long. In DNA, the CDR3 is TGCAGTGCTAGAGATCTGGCGGGGCCGGCGCAAGAGACCCAGTACTTC. This gives the protein CSARDLAGPAQETQYF.

V gene TRBV12-3 or TRBV12-4 combines with J gene TRBJ2-1; D is unclear. V was trimmed by 6 bases and J by 8 bases, leaving 5 bases between them. This CDR3 comprises 10 residues. CDR3 sequence (DNA): TGTGCCAGCAGGGAAGATGAGCAGTTCTTC. Its translation: CASREDEQFF.

There are a few counts of this clonotype. This chain connects TRBV4-2 to TRBJ2-4, with TRBD2 as a possible D gene (5 bases). The ends were cut back, 0 bases at V and 5 bases at J, with 8 bases in the middle. Germline V gene lookup returns CDR1 LGHNA and CDR2 YNFKEQ. This CDR3 has 14 amino acids. Here the CDR3 reads CASSQEDWQNIQYF. CDR3 DNA sequence: TGTGCCAGCAGCCAAGAGGACTGGCAAAACATTCAGTACTTC.

The chain couples TRBV7-3 to TRBJ2-6; a weak D match, TRBD1 (5 bases). V was cut by 5 bases and J by 0 bases, with 8 bases left in between. The CDR3 totals 15 residues. Germline CDR1 SGHTA, CDR2 FQGTGA. CDR3 nucleotides: TGTGCCAGCAGCGTGCAGGGCTCTGGGGCCAACGTCCTGACTTTC. It yields the protein CASSVQGSGANVLTF.

This clonotype was counted only a few times. The chain is built from TRBV6-5 and TRBJ1-2, with TRBD1 identical over 11 bases. Trimming at V came to 0 bases and at J to 7 bases, leaving 4 bases not matched to a gene. CDR3 length: 15 residues. The germline V gene encodes CDR1 MNHEY and CDR2 SVGAGI. For the CDR3, the DNA is TGTGCCAGCAGTTACTCAGGACAGGGGGCGTTTGGCTACACCTTC. Its translation is CASSYSGQGAFGYTF.